This T cell receptor (beta chain) was captured by sequencing in a study of a mutant IDH1 vaccine in newly diagnosed glioma. Study background: Of treated patients, 62.5% were men and 37.5% women, averaging about 37 years. Findings and caveats of the study: It seemed that pseudoprogression was not linked to changes in the top peripheral T cell clonotypes.

Sequencing used immunoSEQ multiplex PCR; TCRdb keeps in-frame clones, though not all of them. The data hold tens of thousands of clones, with roughly 92% observed a single time. On this clone: What it binds is not known.

The length of the CDR3 is 14 residues. Germline-derived CDR1 and CDR2 are SGHRS and YFSETQ. V gave up 2 bases and J gave up 4 bases; unmatched junction bases: 6. Described time point: baseline, week 1 (first vaccination visit). Treatment in this sample: pre-vaccination baseline after standard-of-care therapy. Newly diagnosed WHO grade 3 or 4 IDH1-mutant, ATRX-lost astrocytomas were identified in the donors. The TCR originated in a man aged 25 to 45 with glioma. Source: PBMCs, taken from a glioma patient treated with radiotherapy, temozolomide or both. The chain combines TRBV5-1 with TRBJ2-7; TRBD1 matches at 7 bases. The CDR3 bases are TGCGCCAGCAGCTTCCAAAACAGGGGTTACGAGCAGTACTTC. Amino acid sequence: CASSFQNRGYEQYF.